This T cell receptor beta chain was sequenced for a study of radiotherapy plus CTLA-4 blockade in lung cancer. Points from the study as a whole: The best prediction of response reportedly came from early blood T cell clone dynamics, with interferon-beta. TCR clones from tumors expanded in blood after radiotherapy plus ipilimumab.

Profiling relied on immunoSEQ multiplex PCR, and the TCRdb table lists in-frame clones only, not all of them. There are some 90,000 clones in the sample; 80% to 85% occur only once, and roughly 0.8% lies in the top ten. As for this clone: Its antigen is as yet unknown.

CTLA-4 blockade using ipilimumab, together with focal radiation, was received by patients with chemo-refractory metastatic non-small-cell lung cancer. Germline lookup yields CDR1 MNHNY and CDR2 SVGAGI (reference sequence). Trimming took 6 bases from V and 5 from J; bases not matched to a gene: 5. CDR3 length: 14 residues. The rearrangement joins TRBV6-6 to TRBJ1-5, with 9 nucleotides matching TRBD1. Sequenced material: peripheral blood, taken from a patient treated with radiotherapy plus ipilimumab. The TCR originated in a human donor with non-small cell lung cancer who had stable disease on radiotherapy plus ipilimumab. The DNA of the CDR3 is TGTGCCAGCAGCGTACAGGGGGCCTATCAGCCCCAGCATTTT. It encodes CASSVQGAYQPQHF.